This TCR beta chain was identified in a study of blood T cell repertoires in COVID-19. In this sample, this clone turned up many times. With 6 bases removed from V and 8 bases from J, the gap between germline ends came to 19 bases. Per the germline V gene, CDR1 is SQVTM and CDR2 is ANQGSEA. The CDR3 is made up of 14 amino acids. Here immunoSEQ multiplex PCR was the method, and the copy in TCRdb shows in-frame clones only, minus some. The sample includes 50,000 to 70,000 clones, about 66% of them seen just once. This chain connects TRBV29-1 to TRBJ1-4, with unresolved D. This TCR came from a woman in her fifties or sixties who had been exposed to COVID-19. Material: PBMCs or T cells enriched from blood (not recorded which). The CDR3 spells CSVAPGKGLEKLFF. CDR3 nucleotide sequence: TGCAGCGTCGCCCCGGGAAAAGGATTGGAAAAACTGTTTTTT.